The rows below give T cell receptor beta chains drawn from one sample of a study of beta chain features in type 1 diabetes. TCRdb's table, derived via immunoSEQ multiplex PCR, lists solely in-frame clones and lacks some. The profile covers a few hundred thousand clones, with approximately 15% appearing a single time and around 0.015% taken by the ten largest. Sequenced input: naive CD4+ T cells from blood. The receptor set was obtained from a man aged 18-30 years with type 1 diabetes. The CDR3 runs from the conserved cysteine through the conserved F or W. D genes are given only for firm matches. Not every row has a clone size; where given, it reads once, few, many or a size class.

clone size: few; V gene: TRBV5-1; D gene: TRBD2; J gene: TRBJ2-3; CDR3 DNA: TGCGCCAGCAGCCTGTCGCGGGGGGGCACAGATACGCAGTATTTT; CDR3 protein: CASSLSRGGTDTQYF
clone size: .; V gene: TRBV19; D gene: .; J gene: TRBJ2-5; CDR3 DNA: TGTGCCAGTAGTACGCCGGGGGAGACCCAGTACTTC; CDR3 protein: CASSTPGETQYF
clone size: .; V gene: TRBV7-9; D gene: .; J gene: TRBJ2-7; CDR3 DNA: TGTGCCAGCAGCCGAGAGGTTCTATCCTACGAGCAGTACTTC; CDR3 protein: CASSREVLSYEQYF
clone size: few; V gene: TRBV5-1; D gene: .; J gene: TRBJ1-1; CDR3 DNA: TGCGCCAGCAGCTACGACATGAACACTGAAGCTTTCTTT; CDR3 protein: CASSYDMNTEAFF
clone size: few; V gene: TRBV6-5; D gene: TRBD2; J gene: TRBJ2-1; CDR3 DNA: TGTGCCAGCAGTTTTTCAGCGGGAGGAGTCCGGCCGGAGCAGTTCTTC; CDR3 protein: CASSFSAGGVRPEQFF
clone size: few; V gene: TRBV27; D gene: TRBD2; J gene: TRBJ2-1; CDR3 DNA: TGTGCCAGCTCTATTCCCGGGAGGGCCGAGCAGTTCTTC; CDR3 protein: CASSIPGRAEQFF
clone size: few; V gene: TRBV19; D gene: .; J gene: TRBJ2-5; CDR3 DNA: TGTGCCAGTACTGGGAGGCCGGGGGAGACCCAGTACTTC; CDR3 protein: CASTGRPGETQYF
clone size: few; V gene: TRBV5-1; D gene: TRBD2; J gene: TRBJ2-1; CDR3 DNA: TGCGCCAGCAGCCTCACCGGGACTAGCGATGAGCAGTTCTTC; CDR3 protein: CASSLTGTSDEQFF
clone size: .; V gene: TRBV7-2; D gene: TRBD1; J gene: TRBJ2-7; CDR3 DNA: TGTGCCAGCAGCTTCGACAGGGGGTACGTAGACGAGCAGTACTTC; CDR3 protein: CASSFDRGYVDEQYF
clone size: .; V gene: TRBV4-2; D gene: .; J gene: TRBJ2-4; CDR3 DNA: TGTGCCAGCAGCCAAGCACAGCTAGCCAAAAACATTCAGTACTTC; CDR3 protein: CASSQAQLAKNIQYF
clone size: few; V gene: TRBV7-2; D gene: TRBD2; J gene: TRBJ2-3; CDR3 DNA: TGTGCCAGCAGAGGGACTAGCGGGGGGGCCACAGATACGCAGTATTTT; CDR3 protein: CASRGTSGGATDTQYF
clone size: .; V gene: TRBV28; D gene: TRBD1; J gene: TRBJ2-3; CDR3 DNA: TGTGCCAGCAGTGGACCGGGACAGGGTTCAGATACGCAGTATTTT; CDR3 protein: CASSGPGQGSDTQYF
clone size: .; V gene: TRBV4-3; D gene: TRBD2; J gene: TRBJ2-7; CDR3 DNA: TGCGCCAGCAGCCCGAGACTAGCGGATGACGTTCTATCCTTTGAGCAGTACTTC; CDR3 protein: CASSPRLADDVLSFEQYF
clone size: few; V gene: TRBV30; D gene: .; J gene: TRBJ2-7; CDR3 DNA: TGTGCCTGGAGTGTAGGGGCCGCTGGGGACGAGCAGTACTTC; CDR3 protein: CAWSVGAAGDEQYF
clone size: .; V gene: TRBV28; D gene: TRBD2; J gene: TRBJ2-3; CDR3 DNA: TGTGCCAGCAGTCGCGGACTAGCGGCTAGCACAGATACGCAGTATTTT; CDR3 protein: CASSRGLAASTDTQYF
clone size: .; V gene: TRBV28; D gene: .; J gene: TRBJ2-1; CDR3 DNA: TGTGCCAGCAGTTCTATTCGTCGTAACAATGAGCAGTTCTTC; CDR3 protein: CASSSIRRNNEQFF
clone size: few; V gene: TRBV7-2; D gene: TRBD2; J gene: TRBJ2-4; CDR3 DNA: TGTGCCAGCAGCCAGAGACTAGCGGGAGGGAATAAAAACATTCAGTACTTC; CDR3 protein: CASSQRLAGGNKNIQYF
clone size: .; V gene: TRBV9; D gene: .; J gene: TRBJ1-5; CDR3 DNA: TGTGCCAGCAGCGCAGGCGCCAATCAGCCCCAGCATTTT; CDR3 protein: CASSAGANQPQHF